This T cell receptor beta chain emerged from a study of OX40 agonist ivuxolimab in advanced cancers. Study-wide context: Enrolled patients in dose escalation had cancers that were hepatocellular carcinoma, melanoma, renal cell or head and neck cancer.

V lost 3 bases, J lost 0 bases, and 11 bases lay in between. Germline CDR1 LGHNA, CDR2 YNFKEQ. The CDR3 covers 16 residues. The table came from immunoSEQ multiplex PCR; TCRdb's copy has only in-frame clones and leaves some out. This sample has roughly 89,000 clones, with 80% to 90% found just once. The V and J genes are TRBV4-2 and TRBJ1-4; D remains ambiguous. The receptor comes from an adult with an advanced solid tumor such as melanoma, head and neck, liver or kidney cancer. Sequencing used CD4+ or CD8+ T cells sorted from blood, obtained in a trial of the OX40 agonist ivuxolimab. CDR3 in amino acids: CASSHESTSTNEKLFF. The CDR3 DNA reads TGTGCCAGCAGCCACGAATCCACCTCAACTAATGAAAAACTGTTTTTT.